The TCR beta chain under discussion was sequenced for a study of blood T cell repertoires in COVID-19. Study-level information: Samples came from the United States, Italy and Spain, spanning acute and convalescent COVID-19. T cells, B-cell-depleted T cells, or PBMCs supplied cDNA or gDNA.

The CDR3 is made up of 18 amino acids. Per germline, CDR1 SGHDT and CDR2 YYEEEE. The V gene end was trimmed by 1 base and the J gene end by 0 bases; junction bases not matched to a gene: 12. In the source study's methods: Amplification with reference gene primers provided the estimates of nucleated cell counts. The method was immunoSEQ multiplex PCR; TCRdb's version includes in-frame clones alone and lacks a portion of them. The V and J calls and the clone size are those of that table, but D and trimming were determined from the DNA. The sample holds roughly 150,000 clones, about 80% seen once. V gene TRBV5-6 combines with J gene TRBJ1-1, with TRBD1 matching 7 bases. This TCR came from a man aged 55 to 69 with acute or convalescent COVID-19. The material sequenced was peripheral blood. CDR3 in DNA: TGTGCCAGCAGCTTGTTTCCCACGGGGACAGTCATGAACACTGAAGCTTTCTTT. Protein: CASSLFPTGTVMNTEAFF.